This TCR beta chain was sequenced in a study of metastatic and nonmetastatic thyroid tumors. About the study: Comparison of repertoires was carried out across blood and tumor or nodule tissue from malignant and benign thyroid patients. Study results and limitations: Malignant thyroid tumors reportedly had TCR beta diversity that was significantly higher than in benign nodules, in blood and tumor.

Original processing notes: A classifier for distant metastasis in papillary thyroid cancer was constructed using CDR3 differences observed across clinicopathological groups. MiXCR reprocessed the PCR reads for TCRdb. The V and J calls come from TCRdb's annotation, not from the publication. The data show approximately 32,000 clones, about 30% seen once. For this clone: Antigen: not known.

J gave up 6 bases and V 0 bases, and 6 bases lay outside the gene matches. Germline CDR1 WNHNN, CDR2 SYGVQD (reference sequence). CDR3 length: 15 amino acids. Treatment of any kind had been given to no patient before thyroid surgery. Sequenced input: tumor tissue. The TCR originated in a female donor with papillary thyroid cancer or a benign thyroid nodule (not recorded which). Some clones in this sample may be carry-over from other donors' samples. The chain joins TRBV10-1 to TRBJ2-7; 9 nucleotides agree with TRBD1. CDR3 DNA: TGCGCCAGCAGTGAGTCAGGGACAGGGTACGGCGAGCAGTACTTC. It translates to CASSESGTGYGEQYF.